This is a list of T cell receptor beta chains from one sample in a study of OX40 agonist ivuxolimab in advanced cancers. The table came from immunoSEQ multiplex PCR; TCRdb's copy has only in-frame clones and leaves some out. The data show over 65,000 clones, about 93% seen once. This specimen was CD4+ or CD8+ T cells sorted from blood, taken in a trial of the OX40 agonist ivuxolimab. The receptors stem from an adult with an advanced solid tumor such as melanoma, head and neck, liver or kidney cancer. The CDR3 runs from the conserved cysteine through the conserved F or W. A D gene is named only where the DNA matches it firmly. Clone sizes are given selectively: once, few, many, or a class where the clone is expanded.

V gene	D gene	clone size	J gene	CDR3 protein	CDR3 DNA
TRBV7-2	NA	NA	TRBJ1-3	CASSLNFGNTIYF	TGTGCCAGCAGCTTAAATTTTGGAAACACCATATATTTT
TRBV6-5	NA	NA	TRBJ1-3	CASSSGQLRNTIYF	TGTGCCAGCAGCTCTGGACAGCTGAGAAACACCATATATTTT
TRBV6-6	NA	NA	TRBJ1-5	CASNPVEEGQPQHF	TGTGCCAGCAACCCGGTTGAGGAAGGTCAGCCCCAGCATTTT
TRBV5-3	NA	NA	TRBJ1-1	CARRTGTLNTEAFF	TGTGCCAGAAGGACCGGGACATTGAACACTGAAGCTTTCTTT
TRBV5-1	TRBD2	NA	TRBJ2-5	CASSLGLAGVGGRETQYF	TGCGCCAGCAGCTTGGGGCTAGCGGGAGTTGGTGGTCGGGAGACCCAGTACTTC
TRBV30	NA	NA	TRBJ2-7	CAWKVGTVYEQYF	TGTGCCTGGAAGGTGGGGACGGTCTACGAGCAGTACTTC
TRBV28	TRBD1	NA	TRBJ1-5	CASSFGTGASNQPQHF	TGTGCCAGCAGTTTTGGGACAGGGGCTAGCAATCAGCCCCAGCATTTT
TRBV6-5	NA	NA	TRBJ2-7	CASSYTFPPGNYEQYF	TGTGCCAGCAGTTACACCTTCCCTCCGGGTAACTACGAGCAGTACTTC
TRBV7-8	NA	few	TRBJ2-4	CASSLGSSLAKNIQYF	TGTGCCAGCAGCTTAGGGAGCTCCTTAGCCAAAAACATTCAGTACTTC
TRBV28	NA	NA	TRBJ1-3	CASRQAGAGNTIYF	TGTGCCAGCAGGCAGGCAGGAGCTGGAAACACCATATATTTT
TRBV19	TRBD2	NA	TRBJ2-2	CASSIGPSGTGELFF	TGTGCCAGTAGTATAGGACCTAGCGGGACCGGGGAGCTGTTTTTT
TRBV5-1	NA	NA	TRBJ1-1	CASSQTGNSLNTEAFF	TGCGCCAGCAGCCAAACAGGGAACTCTTTGAACACTGAAGCTTTCTTT
TRBV5-1	NA	NA	TRBJ1-2	CASSTPDLRGNGYTF	TGCGCCAGCAGCACGCCGGACCTACGAGGAAATGGCTACACCTTC
TRBV7-2	NA	few	TRBJ1-1	CASSTVRNTEAFF	TGTGCCAGCAGCACAGTCCGGAACACTGAAGCTTTCTTT
TRBV6-1	NA	NA	TRBJ1-5	CASSYDRLNQPQHF	TGTGCCAGCAGTTATGACAGGTTAAATCAGCCCCAGCATTTT
TRBV18	TRBD1	NA	TRBJ2-1	CASSPQGAEDEQFF	TGTGCCAGCTCACCACAGGGGGCTGAGGATGAGCAGTTCTTC
TRBV5-1	TRBD2	NA	TRBJ2-2	CASSGSGGNTGELFF	TGCGCCAGCAGCGGTAGCGGGGGAAACACCGGGGAGCTGTTTTTT
TRBV19	NA	NA	TRBJ1-1	CASSIDLRTGNTEAFF	TGTGCCAGTAGTATAGATCTTCGGACCGGGAACACTGAAGCTTTCTTT
TRBV9	NA	NA	TRBJ2-3	CASESGHEGTDTQYF	TGTGCCAGCGAGTCGGGGCATGAGGGCACAGATACGCAGTATTTT
TRBV7-9	NA	NA	TRBJ2-6	CASSQGRAGANVLTF	TGTGCCAGCAGCCAAGGGCGCGCGGGGGCCAACGTCCTGACTTTC
TRBV9	TRBD1	NA	TRBJ1-1	CASSPTTGTVNTEAFF	TGTGCCAGCAGCCCCACCACCGGGACAGTGAACACTGAAGCTTTCTTT
TRBV5-1	NA	NA	TRBJ2-7	CASSLDSTSYEQYF	TGCGCCAGCAGCTTGGACAGCACCTCCTACGAGCAGTACTTC
TRBV5-1	NA	NA	TRBJ1-1	CASSLSPTGYTEAFF	TGCGCCAGCAGCTTATCCCCGACAGGTTACACTGAAGCTTTCTTT
TRBV9	TRBD1	once	TRBJ2-5	CASSVGETGGRQETQYF	TGTGCCAGCAGCGTAGGAGAGACAGGGGGCCGCCAAGAGACCCAGTACTTC
TRBV6-5	TRBD2	NA	TRBJ2-2	CASQLAGRGGELFF	TGTGCCAGCCAACTAGCGGGACGAGGCGGGGAGCTGTTTTTT
TRBV30	TRBD2	NA	TRBJ2-1	CAWSVLTSGRGNEQFF	TGTGCCTGGAGTGTTTTGACTAGCGGGAGGGGCAATGAGCAGTTCTTC
TRBV6-1	TRBD2	NA	TRBJ2-1	CASSVAGGTNEQFF	TGTGCCAGCAGCGTAGCGGGAGGTACGAATGAGCAGTTCTTC
TRBV5-1	NA	NA	TRBJ2-3	CASSFRLEGDTQYF	TGCGCCAGCAGCTTTCGACTAGAGGGGGATACGCAGTATTTT
TRBV5-6	NA	NA	TRBJ2-7	CASSLPGTSYEQYF	TGTGCCAGCAGCTTACCTGGGACCTCCTACGAGCAGTACTTC
TRBV9	NA	NA	TRBJ2-5	CASSVAGGAEGETQYF	TGTGCCAGCAGCGTAGCTGGAGGGGCGGAGGGAGAGACCCAGTACTTC
TRBV5-1	TRBD2	NA	TRBJ2-7	CASSTRLAGEGGQYF	TGCGCCAGCAGCACCAGACTAGCGGGGGAAGGCGGGCAGTACTTC
TRBV18	NA	NA	TRBJ2-4	CASSPGLLAKNIQYF	TGTGCCAGCTCACCGGGGCTGCTAGCCAAAAACATTCAGTACTTC
TRBV28	NA	NA	TRBJ2-7	CASSLPGLSYEQYF	TGTGCCAGCAGTTTACCAGGCCTCTCCTACGAGCAGTACTTC
TRBV28	TRBD2	NA	TRBJ2-2	CASSLFPSGRSGTGELFF	TGTGCCAGCAGTTTATTCCCTAGCGGGAGGTCGGGGACCGGGGAGCTGTTTTTT
TRBV14	TRBD1	NA	TRBJ2-1	CASRLTGGTVYNEQFF	TGTGCCAGCAGACTAACAGGGGGTACGGTTTACAATGAGCAGTTCTTC
TRBV10-1	TRBD2	NA	TRBJ2-7	CASSQGLAGAGYEQYF	TGCGCCAGCAGTCAGGGACTAGCGGGAGCGGGCTACGAGCAGTACTTC
TRBV6-5	NA	NA	TRBJ1-3	CASSSWGPRNTIYF	TGTGCCAGCAGTTCCTGGGGGCCCCGGAACACCATATATTTT
TRBV6-6	NA	NA	TRBJ2-7	CASSYRQGWEQYF	TGTGCCAGCAGTTACCGGCAGGGATGGGAGCAGTACTTC
TRBV18	TRBD1	NA	TRBJ2-2	CASSRPGGNGELFF	TGTGCCAGCTCCCGGCCAGGGGGCAACGGGGAGCTGTTTTTT
TRBV9	TRBD2	NA	TRBJ2-3	CASSVVGRDSTDTQYF	TGTGCCAGCAGCGTAGTCGGGAGGGATAGCACAGATACGCAGTATTTT
TRBV7-9	NA	NA	TRBJ2-7	CASSRQVSYEQYF	TGTGCCAGCAGCCGCCAGGTCTCCTACGAGCAGTACTTC
TRBV15	NA	NA	TRBJ2-1	CATSRPKGGEQFF	TGTGCCACCAGCAGACCCAAGGGGGGTGAGCAGTTCTTC
TRBV5-4	TRBD2	few	TRBJ2-3	CASSPRTSGADTQYF	TGTGCCAGCAGCCCTAGGACTAGCGGGGCGGATACGCAGTATTTT
TRBV5-1	TRBD2	NA	TRBJ2-1	CASSLAGGLQNEQFF	TGCGCCAGCAGCTTGGCGGGGGGGCTCCAAAATGAGCAGTTCTTC
TRBV7-2	NA	once	TRBJ2-1	CASSPSYNEQFF	TGTGCCAGCAGCCCTTCCTACAATGAGCAGTTCTTC
TRBV19	NA	NA	TRBJ1-4	CASMDFQGRNEKLFF	TGTGCCAGTATGGATTTCCAGGGGCGAAATGAAAAACTGTTTTTT
TRBV7-9	NA	NA	TRBJ2-2	CASSSSENTGELFF	TGTGCCAGCAGCTCCAGCGAGAACACCGGGGAGCTGTTTTTT
TRBV19	TRBD2	NA	TRBJ2-1	CASSIQSGSINEQFF	TGTGCCAGTAGTATCCAAAGCGGGAGTATCAATGAGCAGTTCTTC
TRBV28	NA	NA	TRBJ1-4	CASRSGRGDEKLFF	TGTGCCAGCAGATCGGGACGGGGGGATGAAAAACTGTTTTTT